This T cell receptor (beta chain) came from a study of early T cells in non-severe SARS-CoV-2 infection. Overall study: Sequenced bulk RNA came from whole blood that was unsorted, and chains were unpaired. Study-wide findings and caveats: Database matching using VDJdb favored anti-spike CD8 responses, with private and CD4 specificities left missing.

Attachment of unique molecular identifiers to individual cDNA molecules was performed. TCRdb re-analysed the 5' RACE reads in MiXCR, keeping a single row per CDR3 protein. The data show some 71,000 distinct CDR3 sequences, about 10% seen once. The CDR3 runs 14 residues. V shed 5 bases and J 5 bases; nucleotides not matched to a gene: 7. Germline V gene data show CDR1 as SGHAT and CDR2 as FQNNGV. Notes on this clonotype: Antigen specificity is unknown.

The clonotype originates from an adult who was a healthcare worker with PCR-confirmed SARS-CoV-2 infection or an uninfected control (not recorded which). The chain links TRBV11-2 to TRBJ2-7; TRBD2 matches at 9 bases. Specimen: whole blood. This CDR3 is CASSPGTSHDEQYF. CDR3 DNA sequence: TGTGCCAGCAGCCCCGGGACTAGCCACGACGAGCAGTACTTC.